One sample yielded the 26 T cell receptor beta chains listed below, sequenced in a study of monozygotic twins with inflammatory bowel disease. TCRdb reprocessed the 5' RACE reads; each CDR3 protein has one entry and no DNA is given. The sample totals about 450,000 distinct CDR3 sequences. The source material was blood. The receptor source for this set is a human donor with ulcerative colitis or Crohn's disease, or a healthy co-twin of an affected twin (not recorded which).

The chain joins TRBV6-2 or TRBV6-3 to TRBJ2-7; TCRdb calls TRBD1, which cannot be checked without DNA. This CDR3 region has 13 residues. Per the germline V gene, CDR1 is MNHEY and CDR2 is SVGEGT. The CDR3: CASISQGATEQYF.

V is TRBV12-3 or TRBV12-4 and J is TRBJ2-7; TCRdb reports TRBD1, a call that lacks DNA to check it against. The CDR3 totals 16 residues. CDR3 residues: CASSFSSGGASYEQYF.

The CDR3 loop is CSASKTGTPAYEQYF. The chain combines TRBV20-1 with TRBJ2-7; the D gene TCRdb calls, TRBD1, cannot be checked with no DNA. This CDR3 is built from 15 residues. The germline V gene has CDR1 DFQATT and CDR2 SNEGSKA (reference sequence).

The chain carries TRBV6-2 or TRBV6-3 and TRBJ1-5. This CDR3 is built from 12 residues. The germline CDR1 and CDR2 sequences are MNHEY and SVGEGT. This chain's CDR3 is CASSYQGQTQHF.

This chain connects TRBV7-2 to TRBJ1-1; TCRdb returns TRBD1, unconfirmable since there is no DNA. The CDR3 loop spans 17 amino acids. CDR1 is SGHTA and CDR2 is FQGNSA in the germline V gene. The CDR3 sequence is CASSSPAGYDHGTEAFF.

V is TRBV7-3 and J is TRBJ2-5; TCRdb proposes TRBD1, but this gene call is untestable without DNA. This CDR3 has 15 residues. Per germline, CDR1 SGHTA and CDR2 FQGTGA. CDR3 residues: CASSLTGAKEETQYF.

This chain connects TRBV2 to TRBJ2-1; TCRdb outputs TRBD2, but without DNA this stays unchecked. Per germline, CDR1 SNHLY and CDR2 FYNNEI. The CDR3 length is 15 residues. This CDR3 is CASRFLAGDDNEQFF.

The V and J genes are TRBV28 and TRBJ2-4. There are 15 residues in the CDR3. Per germline, CDR1 MDHEN and CDR2 SYDVKM. The CDR3 loop is CASSFGEQAKNIQYF. Full variable domain (rest looked up from reference TRBV28 and TRBJ2-4): DVKVTQSSRYLVKRTGEKVFLECVQDMDHENMFWYRQDPGLGLRLIYFSYDVKMKEKGDIPEGYSVSREKKERFSLILESASTNQTSMYLCASSFGEQAKNIQYFGAGTRLSVL.

The rearrangement joins TRBV5-1 to TRBJ1-1. The V gene's germline CDR1 is SGHRS and CDR2 YFSETQ. The CDR3 has 13 amino acids. The CDR3 here is CASWGGKNTEAFF.

This chain connects TRBV7-2 to TRBJ1-1; the D call from TCRdb, TRBD1, cannot be confirmed without DNA. From germline, CDR1 is SGHTA and CDR2 FQGNSA. The CDR3 is 15 amino acids. The CDR3 here is CASSLVGTVGAEAFF.

The chain links TRBV7-2 to TRBJ1-2; there is no DNA to check the TCRdb D call of TRBD1. CDR3 size: 14 residues. CDR1 and CDR2 from the germline V gene are SGHTA and FQGNSA. CDR3 in amino acids: CASSLNRVFYGYTF.

Here the CDR3 reads CASSSPVGRFAYEQYF. The gene calls are TRBV11-2 and TRBJ2-7; the TCRdb D gene call, TRBD1, has no DNA to confirm it. From germline, CDR1 is SGHAT and CDR2 FQNNGV. The CDR3 is 16 residues long. Supplemented by reference TRBV11-2 and TRBJ2-7, the full variable domain reads EAGVAQSPRYKIIEKRQSVAFWCNPISGHATLYWYQQILGQGPKLLIQFQNNGVVDDSQLPKDRFSAERLKGVDSTLKIQPAKLEDSAVYLCASSSPVGRFAYEQYFGPGTRLTVT.

V usage is TRBV12-3 or TRBV12-4 and J usage is TRBJ2-4. The CDR3 totals 13 residues. The CDR3 loop is CASSYGVDNIQYF.

The chain couples TRBV7-9 to TRBJ1-2. The CDR3 contains 13 residues. Germline V gene sequence: CDR1 SEHNR, CDR2 FQNEAQ (reference sequence). The CDR3 loop reads CASSLLAEGGYTF.

V gene TRBV7-8 combines with J gene TRBJ1-1. This CDR3 region has 14 residues. CDR1 is SGHVS, CDR2 FQNEAQ, per germline. The CDR3 here is CASSLANPNTEAFF.

The chain recombines TRBV28 with TRBJ1-5. CDR3 size: 17 residues. The germline V gene encodes CDR1 MDHEN and CDR2 SYDVKM. This chain's CDR3 is CASSLNAGSYSNQPQHF. The complete variable domain, with remaining parts taken from reference TRBV28 and TRBJ1-5, reads DVKVTQSSRYLVKRTGEKVFLECVQDMDHENMFWYRQDPGLGLRLIYFSYDVKMKEKGDIPEGYSVSREKKERFSLILESASTNQTSMYLCASSLNAGSYSNQPQHFGDGTRLSIL.

This rearrangement joins TRBV11-2 to TRBJ2-1; lacking DNA, the TRBD1 call made by TCRdb goes unchecked. Germline CDR1 SGHAT, CDR2 FQNNGV. The CDR3 is 19 amino acids. This CDR3 reads CASSPRTGWGIKGFHEQFF.

J is TRBJ1-4 and V is TRBV6-1. The V gene's germline CDR1 is MNHNS and CDR2 SASEGT. The CDR3 covers 16 residues. CDR3 residues: CASSALGGATNEKLFF.

V and J are TRBV9 and TRBJ1-2. Per the germline V gene, CDR1 is SGDLS and CDR2 is YYNGEE. The CDR3 loop spans 12 amino acids. CDR3 sequence reads: CASSGRSYGYTF.

V usage is TRBV18 and J usage is TRBJ2-7; TCRdb lists TRBD1, though no DNA is available to test this call. The CDR3 is 15 residues long. Per the germline V gene, CDR1 is KGHSH and CDR2 is LQKENI. Here the CDR3 reads CASSPVGTGTYEQYF.

The chain couples TRBV27 to TRBJ2-1; the D call of TRBD2 rests on TCRdb alone, since no DNA is present to check it. This CDR3 region has 15 residues. Germline V CDR1 and CDR2: MNHEY, SMNVEV (reference sequence). CDR3: CASSLTAGASNEQFF.

This chain links TRBV2 with TRBJ2-3; TCRdb's D call of TRBD1 is untestable without DNA. The V gene's germline CDR1 is SNHLY and CDR2 FYNNEI. The CDR3 runs to 13 residues. This CDR3 reads CASSEGRADTQYF.

The rearrangement uses TRBV7-2 and TRBJ1-5; TCRdb returns TRBD1, unconfirmable since there is no DNA. The CDR3 runs to 16 residues. Per germline, CDR1 SGHTA and CDR2 FQGNSA. The CDR3 loop is CASSLGQEGITQPQHF. Based on the CDR3 plus reference TRBV7-2 and TRBJ1-5, the full variable domain is GAGVSQSPSNKVTEKGKDVELRCDPISGHTALYWYRQSLGQGLEFLIYFQGNSAPDKSGLPSDRFSAERTGGSVSTLTIQRTQQEDSAVYLCASSLGQEGITQPQHFGDGTRLSIL.

V gene TRBV3-1 combines with J gene TRBJ1-5; TCRdb calls TRBD1, which cannot be checked without DNA. Per the germline V gene, CDR1 is LGHDT and CDR2 is YNNKEL (reference sequence). CDR3 length: 15 amino acids. The CDR3 spells CASSQGGGYNQPQHF.

The chain recombines TRBV7-7 with TRBJ2-1; TCRdb picks TRBD2, but there is no DNA to check that call. CDR1 and CDR2 (germline): SSHAT, FNYEAQ (reference sequence). The length of the CDR3 is 13 residues. The CDR3 is CAPARAGLNEQFF.

This chain connects TRBV6-5 to TRBJ2-5; TCRdb's D gene call, TRBD1, goes unchecked for lack of DNA. Germline lookup yields CDR1 MNHEY and CDR2 SVGAGI. The CDR3 has 13 residues. The CDR3 reads CASSYTGRETQYF.